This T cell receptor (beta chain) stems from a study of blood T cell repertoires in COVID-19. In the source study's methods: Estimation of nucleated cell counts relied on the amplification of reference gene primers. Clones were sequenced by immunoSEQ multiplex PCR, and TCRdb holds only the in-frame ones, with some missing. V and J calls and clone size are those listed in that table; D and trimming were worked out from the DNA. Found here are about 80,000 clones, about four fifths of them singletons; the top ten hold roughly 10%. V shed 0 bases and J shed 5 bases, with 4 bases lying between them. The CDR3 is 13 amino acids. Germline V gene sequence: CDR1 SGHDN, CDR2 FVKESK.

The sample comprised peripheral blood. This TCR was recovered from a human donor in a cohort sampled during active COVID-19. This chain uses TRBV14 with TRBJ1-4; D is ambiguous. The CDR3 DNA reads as TGTGCCAGCAGCCAAGACGGGAATGAAAAACTGTTTTTT. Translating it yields CASSQDGNEKLFF.